These 9 T cell receptor beta chains originate from one sample sequenced in a study of cytomegalovirus exposure and HLA in healthy donors. PCR employed 60 Vbeta and 13 Jbeta primers. TCRdb's table, derived via immunoSEQ multiplex PCR, lists solely in-frame clones and lacks some. The sample features 95,000 to 150,000 clones, with roughly 1% in its top ten. Input material: PBMCs. These receptors came from a man aged 18 to 29 in good health and CMV-seronegative.

As concerns this clone: The germline gene is not matched at one end of the junction; a read error may be the cause. CDR3 in DNA: TGTGCTAGCAGCTTAGCTAGCGGGGGAGGTGTAGAGACCCAGTACTTC. Its translation is CASSLASGGGVETQYF. This sequence joins TRBV7-7 and TRBJ2-5, with 10 nucleotides matching TRBD2. CDR1 is SSHAT, CDR2 FNYEAQ, per germline (reference sequence). The CDR3 extends over 16 amino acids.

The rearrangement joins TRBV7-2 to TRBJ2-7; TRBD2 matches at 7 bases. In germline, CDR1 is SGHTA, CDR2 FQGNSA. The junction had 14 bases not matched to a gene; V was cut back by 5 bases and J by 4 bases. CDR3 size: 16 residues. In nucleotides, the CDR3 is TGTGCCAGCAGCCCCTGGGGGGGGGAAAAAGAGTACGAGCAGTACTTC. Translating gives CASSPWGGEKEYEQYF.

The genes are TRBV6-5 and TRBJ1-2; D not resolved. Trimming cost V 4 bases and J 7 bases, with 16 bases left between them. This CDR3 spans 14 amino acids. CDR1 and CDR2 from the germline V gene are MNHEY and SVGAGI. The CDR3: CASSSSDSEFGYTF. Here the CDR3 DNA reads TGTGCCAGCAGTTCCTCGGACTCAGAGTTTGGCTACACCTTC.

The chain has TRBV7-8 and TRBJ1-2, with TRBD1 identical over 8 bases. This CDR3 contains 15 residues. Looked up from germline, CDR1 is SGHVS and CDR2 is FQNEAQ. The V gene end was trimmed by 5 bases and the J gene end by 4 bases; junction bases not matched to a gene: 9. CDR3 in DNA: TGTGCCAGCAGCGCTTCAAGTGGGACAGGCTATGGCTACACCTTC. It is translated as CASSASSGTGYGYTF.

The chain has TRBV10-3 and TRBJ2-2; 12 bases line up with TRBD2. J was trimmed by 4 bases and V by 8 bases; bases with no gene match: 5. The CDR3 is 15 amino acids. CDR1 and CDR2 (germline): ENHRY, SYGVKD. CDR3 in amino acids: CAILRLAGVTGELFF. CDR3 DNA: TGTGCCATCCTACGACTAGCGGGAGTCACCGGGGAGCTGTTTTTT.

The DNA of the CDR3 is TGTGCCTGGAGTTCTTTCCAGTCTACGCAGTATTTT. Its protein product is CAWSSFQSTQYF. The chain links TRBV30 to TRBJ2-3, with D uncertain. V was cut by 2 bases and J by 8 bases, with 11 bases left in between. Germline CDR1 GTSNPN, CDR2 SVGIG (reference sequence). This CDR3 comprises 12 residues. Complete variable domain (other parts from reference TRBV30 and TRBJ2-3): SQTIHQWPATLVQPVGSPLSLECTVEGTSNPNLYWYRQAAGRGLQLLFYSVGIGQISSEVPQNLSASRPQDRQFILSSKKLLLSDSGFYLCAWSSFQSTQYFGPGTRLTVL.

The J gene is TRBJ1-1, the V gene TRBV11-2; no reliable D call. The V end lost 5 bases, the J end lost 0 bases, and 10 bases lay between the germline ends. CDR1 SGHAT and CDR2 FQNNGV come from the germline V gene. This CDR3 is built from 14 residues. The CDR3 here is CASSPKQLNTEAFF. The CDR3 nucleotides are TGTGCCAGCAGCCCCAAACAGCTGAACACTGAAGCTTTCTTT.

The chain has TRBV9 and TRBJ2-6; D is uncertain. Germline V gene lookup returns CDR1 SGDLS and CDR2 YYNGEE. The CDR3 consists of 15 residues. Trimming cost V 0 bases and J 0 bases, with 4 bases left between them. CDR3 protein: CASSVEPSGANVLTF. The CDR3 region has the DNA TGTGCCAGCAGCGTAGAGCCCTCTGGGGCCAACGTCCTGACTTTC.

The chain couples TRBV19 to TRBJ1-5; TRBD1 might be the D (6 bases). The CDR3 has 13 amino acids. Trimming left V 5 bases short and J 5 bases short, with 10 bases between. Germline loops: CDR1 LNHDA, CDR2 SQIVND (reference sequence). Written as DNA, the CDR3 is TGTGCCAGTAGTGTACACAGGGATCAGCCCCAGCATTTT. The encoded protein is CASSVHRDQPQHF. Full variable domain (outside the CDR3, taken from reference TRBV19 and TRBJ1-5): DGGITQSPKYLFRKEGQNVTLSCEQNLNHDAMYWYRQDPGQGLRLIYYSQIVNDFQKGDIAEGYSVSREKKESFPLTVTSAQKNPTAFYLCASSVHRDQPQHFGDGTRLSIL.